Presented here are 27 T cell receptor beta chains from one specimen sequenced in a study of shared clonotypes between healthy human individuals. Profiling relied on immunoSEQ multiplex PCR, and the TCRdb table lists in-frame clones only, not all of them. This table holds about 320,000 clones, roughly 87% found once. The specimen was memory CD8+ T cells sorted from blood. The subset is: CD45RO+ cells pooled with CCR7-negative TemRA cells. These receptors all come from a man between 18 and 29 years old in good health.

The chain uses TRBV2 and TRBJ2-7, with D unresolved. V was clipped by 3 bases and J by 4 bases, with 7 bases between them. Germline assignment: CDR1 SNHLY and CDR2 FYNNEI. CDR3 size: 12 residues. CDR3 in amino acids: CASSDEGYEQYF. CDR3 nucleotides: TGTGCCAGCAGTGATGAAGGTTACGAGCAGTACTTC.

The V and J genes are TRBV30 and TRBJ1-3; D gene ambiguous. With 4 bases removed from V and 4 bases from J, the gap between germline ends came to 8 bases. The length of the CDR3 is 12 residues. The V gene's germline CDR1 is GTSNPN and CDR2 SVGIG (reference sequence). This chain's CDR3 is CAWKAKGNTIYF. DNA for the CDR3: TGTGCCTGGAAGGCGAAAGGAAACACCATATATTTT.

The chain has TRBV27 and TRBJ2-7; 8 bases are a match to TRBD2. V shed 5 bases and J 3 bases; nucleotides not matched to a gene: 12. This CDR3 has 16 residues. CDR1 and CDR2 (germline): MNHEY, SMNVEV (reference sequence). In DNA form, the CDR3 reads TGTGCCAGCAGTCCGTCTAGCGGGCAGGCAAACTACGAGCAGTACTTC. This gives the protein CASSPSSGQANYEQYF.

This clone appeared many times. Different DNA sequences within this sample yield the same CDR3. J is TRBJ2-1 and V is TRBV5-4; 7 bases are a match to TRBD1. CDR1 SGHNT and CDR2 YYREEE come from the germline V gene (reference sequence). This CDR3 is 13 amino acids long. V trimming: 5 bases; J trimming: 5 bases; junction bases outside the gene matches: 4. In DNA, the CDR3 is TGTGCCAGCAGGAGGGACAGCCACAATGAGCAGTTCTTC. It is translated as CASRRDSHNEQFF.

This chain uses TRBV10-3 with TRBJ2-7; a possible D gene is TRBD1 (7 bases). From germline, CDR1 is ENHRY and CDR2 SYGVKD. The CDR3 runs to 14 residues. V was pared by 7 bases and J by 5 bases, with 18 bases between. CDR3 sequence (DNA): TGTGCCATCACCCGGACAGGCGGGGCTGACGAGCAGTACTTC. Protein product: CAITRTGGADEQYF.

The chain links TRBV5-4 to TRBJ1-2, with TRBD1 matching over 7 bases. The CDR3 has 16 residues. Trimming at V came to 4 bases and at J to 2 bases, leaving 11 bases not matched to a gene. The V gene's germline CDR1 is SGHNT and CDR2 YYREEE (reference sequence). CDR3 region: CASSAFGQGGNYGYTF. The CDR3 region has the DNA TGTGCCAGCAGCGCCTTTGGGCAGGGGGGGAACTATGGCTACACCTTC.

This clone was picked up one time. The gene calls are TRBV7-8 and TRBJ2-2; tentatively, D is TRBD1 or TRBD2 (5 bases each). CDR3 length: 15 amino acids. V was cut by 1 base and J by 2 bases, with 8 bases left in between. Per germline, CDR1 SGHVS and CDR2 FQNEAQ. For the CDR3, the DNA is TGTGCCAGCAGCTTAGTACGGGGCAACACCGGGGAGCTGTTTTTT. Residues: CASSLVRGNTGELFF.

The chain combines TRBV6-1 with TRBJ1-6; the D gene is possibly TRBD1 (6 bases). The CDR3 runs 16 residues. From germline, CDR1 is MNHNS and CDR2 SASEGT. The V end lost 2 bases, the J end lost 7 bases, and 15 bases lay between the germline ends. CDR3 amino acids: CASSESWGALNSPLHF. The CDR3 nucleotides are TGTGCCAGCAGTGAATCCTGGGGGGCCCTCAATTCACCCCTCCACTTT.

This clone has more than one count but fewer than ten. The J gene is TRBJ1-1, the V gene TRBV9; TRBD1 might be the D (5 bases). The CDR3 contains 14 residues. Germline V gene data show CDR1 as SGDLS and CDR2 as YYNGEE. Trimming left V 2 bases short and J 4 bases short, with 12 bases between. The CDR3 is CASSVSPGLTEAFF. The CDR3 nucleotides are TGTGCCAGCAGCGTGAGCCCGGGGCTCACTGAAGCTTTCTTT.

The CDR3: CASSQEDFNNEQFF. CDR3 bases: TGTGCCAGCAGCCAGGAGGACTTCAACAATGAGCAGTTCTTC. The chain links TRBV4-2 to TRBJ2-1; tentative D call: TRBD2 (5 bases). Germline V lookup: CDR1 LGHNA, CDR2 YNFKEQ. With 3 bases removed from V and 5 bases from J, the gap between germline ends came to 11 bases. The length of the CDR3 is 14 residues.

Only a few counts were recorded for this clone. V gene TRBV29-1 combines with J gene TRBJ2-7; 8 bases align to TRBD1. With 1 base clipped from V and 3 bases from J, the junction kept 5 bases outside the gene matches. Germline CDR1 is SQVTM and CDR2 is ANQGSEA. The length of the CDR3 is 14 residues. Here the CDR3 DNA reads TGCAGCGTTGAAGGGACAGGGTCGGGCTACGAGCAGTACTTC. Its protein product is CSVEGTGSGYEQYF.

CDR3 loop: CASSLLPGQGHGYTF. The CDR3 DNA follows: TGTGCCAGCAGCTTATTGCCGGGACAGGGGCATGGCTACACCTTC. The chain has TRBV13 and TRBJ1-2; 10 bases align to TRBD1. The junction had 6 bases not matched to a gene; V was cut back by 2 bases and J by 6 bases. This CDR3 contains 15 residues. Germline V CDR1 and CDR2: PRHDT, FYEKMQ (reference sequence).

The chain has TRBV30 and TRBJ1-2, with D maybe TRBD1 (5 bases). This CDR3 region has 11 residues. Looked up from germline, CDR1 is GTSNPN and CDR2 is SVGIG (reference sequence). V shed 2 bases and J shed 8 bases, with 9 bases lying between them. CDR3 in DNA: TGTGCCTGGAGTTCGGGGGAGGGCTACACCTTC. It yields the protein CAWSSGEGYTF.

Ten or more counts support this clone. This chain uses TRBV4-3 with TRBJ2-2; D gene uncertain. The V end was cut by 2 bases, the J end by 3 bases, with 10 bases between. From germline, CDR1 is LGHNA and CDR2 YSLEER. This CDR3 contains 15 residues. The CDR3 DNA sequence: TGCGCCAGCAGCCAAAGTGTCAGAGACACCGGGGAGCTGTTTTTT. Protein sequence: CASSQSVRDTGELFF.

This clone has at least ten counts. V gene TRBV6-5 combines with J gene TRBJ1-4, with D possibly TRBD1 on 6 matching bases. Germline V gene data show CDR1 as MNHEY and CDR2 as SVGAGI. Trimming stripped 2 bases from V and 7 bases from J, with 14 bases between. The length of the CDR3 is 15 residues. CDR3: CASSYEWGRVEKLFF. CDR3 DNA sequence: TGTGCCAGCAGTTACGAATGGGGGCGGGTTGAAAAACTGTTTTTT.

This chain connects TRBV11-2 to TRBJ2-7; a weak D match, TRBD1 (6 bases). Germline-derived CDR1 and CDR2 are SGHAT and FQNNGV. This CDR3 has 12 residues. V lost 8 bases, J lost 6 bases, and 14 bases lay in between. The chain's CDR3 is CASGWGHTEQYF. In nucleotides, the CDR3 is TGTGCCAGCGGATGGGGACACACCGAGCAGTACTTC.

The chain is built from TRBV19 and TRBJ2-1, with 12 nucleotides matching TRBD2. The trim removed 5 bases at V and 3 bases at J, leaving 17 bases unmatched. The V gene's germline CDR1 is LNHDA and CDR2 SQIVND (reference sequence). This CDR3 has 20 residues. The CDR3 region is CASSARLAGVSPSIYNEQFF. The DNA of the CDR3 is TGTGCCAGTAGTGCAAGACTAGCGGGAGTTTCTCCTTCGATCTACAATGAGCAGTTCTTC.

The rearrangement joins TRBV7-9 to TRBJ2-1; a weak D match, TRBD2 (6 bases). The germline CDR1 and CDR2 sequences are SEHNR and FQNEAQ (reference sequence). The CDR3 length is 17 residues. With 7 bases removed from V and 2 bases from J, the gap between germline ends came to 21 bases. Here the CDR3 reads CASKSLVGLRAYNEQFF. Here the CDR3 DNA reads TGTGCCAGCAAATCACTGGTGGGACTTAGAGCCTACAATGAGCAGTTCTTC.

The rearrangement links TRBV18 to TRBJ2-1; D not certain. Trimming took off 3 bases at V and 10 bases at J, with 19 bases between the two ends. This CDR3 is built from 15 residues. Germline CDR1 reads KGHSH; CDR2 reads LQKENI. CDR3 nucleotides: TGTGCCAGCTCACCTCTCCGCCTCGGAACGTACGAGCAGTTCTTC. Protein: CASSPLRLGTYEQFF.

This clone has only one observation. The CDR3 protein is CASSVWQGEGNSPLHF. CDR3 coding DNA: TGTGCCAGCAGTGTTTGGCAGGGGGAAGGTAATTCACCCCTCCACTTT. The chain joins TRBV2 to TRBJ1-6; TRBD1 matches at 7 bases. The CDR3 length is 16 residues. CDR1 is SNHLY and CDR2 is FYNNEI in the germline V gene. V lost 4 bases, J lost 6 bases, and 9 bases stayed unmatched.

CDR3 DNA sequence: TGTGCCAGCAGTGGGGAGGCCTCCTACAATGAGCAGTTCTTC. It yields the protein CASSGEASYNEQFF. The chain combines TRBV2 with TRBJ2-1; a possible D gene is TRBD2 (6 bases). V dropped 4 bases and J dropped 0 bases, with 7 bases sitting between them. This CDR3 is 14 amino acids long. The germline gives CDR1 SNHLY, CDR2 FYNNEI.

V usage is TRBV7-9 and J usage is TRBJ2-7, with 9 nucleotides matching TRBD1. Germline trimming cut 3 bases from V and 2 bases from J; bases unmatched to any gene: 5. The length of the CDR3 is 15 residues. Germline V gene lookup returns CDR1 SEHNR and CDR2 FQNEAQ (reference sequence). CDR3: CASSFGDRGTYEQYF. The CDR3 nucleotides are TGTGCCAGCAGCTTCGGAGACAGGGGGACCTACGAGCAGTACTTC.

This sequence joins TRBV7-9 and TRBJ1-3, with D uncertain. The CDR3 totals 16 residues. Germline CDR1 SEHNR, CDR2 FQNEAQ (reference sequence). V lost 5 bases, J lost 1 base, and 15 bases lay in between. CDR3 nucleotides: TGTGCCAGCAGCGGTGTAAAAATTGGATCTGGAAACACCATATATTTT. This gives the protein CASSGVKIGSGNTIYF.

This clone was found a few times. This chain connects TRBV19 to TRBJ2-7, with 8 bases identical to TRBD1. Trimming at V came to 4 bases and at J to 4 bases, leaving 3 bases not matched to a gene. Germline CDR1 reads LNHDA; CDR2 reads SQIVND (reference sequence). The CDR3 loop spans 13 amino acids. CDR3 sequence: CASSKGTGYEQYF. Here the CDR3 DNA reads TGTGCCAGTAGTAAGGGGACAGGATACGAGCAGTACTTC.

This chain uses TRBV5-4 with TRBJ2-2; the match to TRBD1 covers 7 bases. This CDR3 has 15 amino acids. Looked up from germline, CDR1 is SGHNT and CDR2 is YYREEE (reference sequence). V gave up 1 base and J gave up 5 bases; unmatched junction bases: 5. The CDR3 is CASSLMTGNTGELFF. The CDR3 DNA reads as TGTGCCAGCAGCTTGATGACAGGGAATACCGGGGAGCTGTTTTTT.

The CDR3 nucleotides are TGTGCCAGCAGCCCGAGACAGTACTACGAGCAGTACTTC. Translating it yields CASSPRQYYEQYF. The rearrangement joins TRBV7-9 to TRBJ2-7, with a weak D call TRBD1 (5 bases). The CDR3 has 13 amino acids. Germline CDR1 SEHNR, CDR2 FQNEAQ (reference sequence). V was shortened by 5 bases and J by 3 bases, with 11 bases between the two germline ends.

The V call is TRBV11-2, the J call TRBJ1-1; D gene uncertain. CDR1 is SGHAT and CDR2 is FQNNGV in the germline V gene. The length of the CDR3 is 14 residues. The germline V and J ends were trimmed by 0 bases and 0 bases, with 5 bases remaining between them. The CDR3 nucleotides are TGTGCCAGCAGCTTAGATCCACTGAACACTGAAGCTTTCTTT. This encodes CASSLDPLNTEAFF.